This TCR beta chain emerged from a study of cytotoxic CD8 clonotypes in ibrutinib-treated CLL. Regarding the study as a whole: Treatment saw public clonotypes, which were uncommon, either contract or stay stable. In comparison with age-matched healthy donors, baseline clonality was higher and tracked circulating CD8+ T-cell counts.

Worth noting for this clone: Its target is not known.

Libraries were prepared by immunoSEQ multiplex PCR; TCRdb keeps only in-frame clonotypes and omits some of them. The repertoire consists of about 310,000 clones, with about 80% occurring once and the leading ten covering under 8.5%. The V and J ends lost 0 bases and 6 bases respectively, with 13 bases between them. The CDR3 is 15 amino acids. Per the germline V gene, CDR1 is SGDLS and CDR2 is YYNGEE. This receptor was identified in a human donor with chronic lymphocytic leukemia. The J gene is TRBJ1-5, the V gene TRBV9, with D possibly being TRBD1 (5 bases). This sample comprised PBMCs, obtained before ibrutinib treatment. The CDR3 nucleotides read TGTGCCAGCAGCGTAGAAGGCGGGGCCGGTCAGCCCCAGCATTTT. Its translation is CASSVEGGAGQPQHF. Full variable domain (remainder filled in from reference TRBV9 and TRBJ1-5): DSGVTQTPKHLITATGQRVTLRCSPRSGDLSVYWYQQSLDQGLQFLIQYYNGEERAKGNILERFSAQQFPDLHSELNLSSLELGDSALYFCASSVEGGAGQPQHFGDGTRLSIL.